Sequencing of this T cell receptor (beta chain) was carried out in a study of T cell responses to AZD1222 COVID-19 vaccine. Study-wide points: The reported proportion of spike-specific TCRs targeting unmutated variant regions was nearly half.

Sequencing used immunoSEQ multiplex PCR; TCRdb keeps in-frame clones, though not all of them. The sample contains tens of thousands of clones, around 81% of which appear only once. The ends lost 8 bases at V and 0 bases at J; junction bases unmatched: 9. CDR1 LNHDA and CDR2 SQIVND come from the germline V gene (reference sequence). CDR3 size: 16 residues. Remarks on this clone: Its antigen is as yet unknown.

The clonotype comes from an adult who received the AZD1222 COVID-19 vaccine. The starting material was peripheral blood, obtained 28 days after the second AZD1222 dose. The genes are TRBV19 and TRBJ2-7; TRBD1 agrees at 11 bases. DNA for the CDR3: TGTGCCAGTCCTAGCGCGGGACAGGGGGACTCCTACGAGCAGTACTTC. Encoded protein: CASPSAGQGDSYEQYF.